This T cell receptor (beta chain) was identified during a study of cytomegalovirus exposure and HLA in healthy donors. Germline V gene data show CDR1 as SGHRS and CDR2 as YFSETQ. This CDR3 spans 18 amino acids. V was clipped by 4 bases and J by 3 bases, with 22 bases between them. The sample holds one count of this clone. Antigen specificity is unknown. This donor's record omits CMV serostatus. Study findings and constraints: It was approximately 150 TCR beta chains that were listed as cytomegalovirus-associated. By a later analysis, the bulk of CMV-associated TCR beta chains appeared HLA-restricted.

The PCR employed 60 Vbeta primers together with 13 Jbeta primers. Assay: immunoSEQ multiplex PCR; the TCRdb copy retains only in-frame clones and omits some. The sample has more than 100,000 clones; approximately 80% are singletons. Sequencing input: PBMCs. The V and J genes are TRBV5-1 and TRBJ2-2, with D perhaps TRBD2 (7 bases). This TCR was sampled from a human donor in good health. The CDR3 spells CASSPRGGSSGYTGELFF. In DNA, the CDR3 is TGCGCCAGCAGCCCTAGGGGGGGCTCTAGCGGCTACACCGGGGAGCTGTTTTTT. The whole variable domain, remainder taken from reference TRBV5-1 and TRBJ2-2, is KAGVTQTPRYLIKTRGQQVTLSCSPISGHRSVSWYQQTPGQGLQFLFEYFSETQRNKGNFPGRFSGRQFSNSRSEMNVSTLELGDSALYLCASSPRGGSSGYTGELFFGEGSRLTVL.